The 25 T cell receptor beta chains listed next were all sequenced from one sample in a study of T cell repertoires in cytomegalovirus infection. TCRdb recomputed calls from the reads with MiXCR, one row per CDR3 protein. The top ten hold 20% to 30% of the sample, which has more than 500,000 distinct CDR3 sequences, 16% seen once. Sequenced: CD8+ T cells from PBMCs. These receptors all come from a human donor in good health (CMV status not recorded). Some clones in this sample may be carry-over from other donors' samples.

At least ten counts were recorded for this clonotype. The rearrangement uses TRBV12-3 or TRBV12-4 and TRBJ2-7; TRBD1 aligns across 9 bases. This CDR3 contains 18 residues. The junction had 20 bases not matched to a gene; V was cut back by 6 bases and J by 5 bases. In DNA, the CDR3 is TGTGCCAGCAGCCACCGGGACAGGGTTTTATTAGGCGATGACGAGCAGTACTTC. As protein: CASSHRDRVLLGDDEQYF.

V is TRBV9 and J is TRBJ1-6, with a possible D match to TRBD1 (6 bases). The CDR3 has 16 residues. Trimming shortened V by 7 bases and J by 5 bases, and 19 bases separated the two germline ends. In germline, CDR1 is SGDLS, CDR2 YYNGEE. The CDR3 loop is CASCTPRAGDNSPLHF. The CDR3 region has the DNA TGTGCCAGCTGTACTCCTCGGGCAGGGGATAATTCACCCCTCCACTTT.

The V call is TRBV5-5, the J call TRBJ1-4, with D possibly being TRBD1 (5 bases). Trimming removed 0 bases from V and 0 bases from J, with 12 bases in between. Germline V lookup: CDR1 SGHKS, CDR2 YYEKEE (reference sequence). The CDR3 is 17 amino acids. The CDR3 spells CASSLGGLVTTNEKLFF. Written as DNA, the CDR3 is TGTGCCAGCAGCTTGGGGGGGTTGGTTACAACTAATGAAAAACTGTTTTTT.

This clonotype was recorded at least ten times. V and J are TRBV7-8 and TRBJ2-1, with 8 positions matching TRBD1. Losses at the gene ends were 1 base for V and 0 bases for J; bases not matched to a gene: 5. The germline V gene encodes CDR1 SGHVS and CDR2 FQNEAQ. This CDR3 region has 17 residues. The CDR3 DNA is TGTGCCAGCAGCTTAGGATCCGGGACAGGCTCCTACAATGAGCAGTTCTTC. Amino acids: CASSLGSGTGSYNEQFF.

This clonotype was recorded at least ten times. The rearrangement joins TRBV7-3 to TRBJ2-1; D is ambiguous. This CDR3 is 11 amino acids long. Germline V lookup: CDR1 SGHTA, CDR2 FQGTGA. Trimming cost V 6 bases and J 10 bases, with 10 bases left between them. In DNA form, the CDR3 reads TGTGCCAGCAGTATCGAATCCGAGCAGTTCTTC. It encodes CASSIESEQFF.

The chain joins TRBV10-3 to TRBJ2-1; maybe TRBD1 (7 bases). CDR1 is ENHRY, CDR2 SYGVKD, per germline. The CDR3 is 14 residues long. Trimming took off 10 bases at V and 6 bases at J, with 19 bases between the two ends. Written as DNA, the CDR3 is TGTGCCACCCACCGGCAGGGGGGAAGCAATGAGCAGTTCTTC. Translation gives CATHRQGGSNEQFF.

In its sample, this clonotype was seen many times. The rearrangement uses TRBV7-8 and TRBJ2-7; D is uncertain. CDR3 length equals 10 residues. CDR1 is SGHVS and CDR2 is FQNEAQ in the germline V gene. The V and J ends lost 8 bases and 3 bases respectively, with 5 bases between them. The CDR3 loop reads CASGRYEQYF. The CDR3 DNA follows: TGTGCCAGCGGACGCTACGAGCAGTACTTC.

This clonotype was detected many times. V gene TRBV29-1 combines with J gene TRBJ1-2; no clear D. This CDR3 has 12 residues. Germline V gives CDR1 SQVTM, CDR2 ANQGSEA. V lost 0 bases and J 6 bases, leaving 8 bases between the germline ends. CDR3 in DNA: TGCAGCGTTGAAGATCGTGAGCATGGCTACACCTTC. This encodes CSVEDREHGYTF.

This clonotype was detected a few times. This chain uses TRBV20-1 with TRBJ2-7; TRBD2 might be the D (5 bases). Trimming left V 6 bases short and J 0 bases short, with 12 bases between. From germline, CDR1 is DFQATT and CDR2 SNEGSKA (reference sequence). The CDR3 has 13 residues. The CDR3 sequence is CSARSGSSYEQYF. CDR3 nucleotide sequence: TGCAGTGCCCGCAGCGGATCCTCCTACGAGCAGTACTTC.

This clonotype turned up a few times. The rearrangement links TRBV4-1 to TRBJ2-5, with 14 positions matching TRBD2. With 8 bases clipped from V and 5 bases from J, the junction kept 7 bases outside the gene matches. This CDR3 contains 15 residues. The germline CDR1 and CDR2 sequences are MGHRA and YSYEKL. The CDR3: CASASTSGGAETQYF. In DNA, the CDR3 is TGCGCCAGCGCCTCGACTAGCGGGGGGGCCGAGACCCAGTACTTC.

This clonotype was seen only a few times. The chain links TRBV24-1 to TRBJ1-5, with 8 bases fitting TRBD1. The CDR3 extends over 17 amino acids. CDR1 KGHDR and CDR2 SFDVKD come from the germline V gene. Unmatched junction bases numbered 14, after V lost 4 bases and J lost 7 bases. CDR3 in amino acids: CATSESDRGPFGQPQHF. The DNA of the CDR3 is TGTGCCACCAGTGAGTCTGACAGGGGACCTTTCGGGCAGCCCCAGCATTTT.

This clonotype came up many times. The CDR3 region has the DNA TGTGCCAGCAGTCCGGGACGAAGGGCCCCCTCCTATGGCTACACCTTC. Residues: CASSPGRRAPSYGYTF. The chain uses TRBV12-3 or TRBV12-4 and TRBJ1-2; TRBD1 is a possible D gene (5 bases). The CDR3 spans 16 residues. V was shortened by 5 bases and J by 4 bases, with 20 bases between the two germline ends.

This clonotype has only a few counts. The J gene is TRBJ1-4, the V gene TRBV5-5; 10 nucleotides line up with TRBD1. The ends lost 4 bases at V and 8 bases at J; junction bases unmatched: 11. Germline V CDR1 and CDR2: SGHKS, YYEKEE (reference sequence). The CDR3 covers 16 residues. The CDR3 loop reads CASSPGTGDLREKLFF. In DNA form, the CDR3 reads TGTGCCAGCAGCCCTGGGACAGGGGATTTGAGGGAAAAACTGTTTTTT.

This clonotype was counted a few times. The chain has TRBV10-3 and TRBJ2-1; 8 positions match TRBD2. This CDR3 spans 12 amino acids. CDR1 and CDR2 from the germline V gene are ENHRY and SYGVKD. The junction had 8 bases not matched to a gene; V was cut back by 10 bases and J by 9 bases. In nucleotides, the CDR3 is TGTGCCACCGGGAGGGCAGAGGGTGAGCAGTTCTTC. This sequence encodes CATGRAEGEQFF.

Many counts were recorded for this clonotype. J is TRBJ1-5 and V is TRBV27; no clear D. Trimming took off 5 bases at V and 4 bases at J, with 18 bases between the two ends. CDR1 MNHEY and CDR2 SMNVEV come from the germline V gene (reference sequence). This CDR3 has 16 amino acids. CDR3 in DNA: TGTGCCAGCAGTCCTTCCCGGATAGGTGGGAATCAGCCCCAGCATTTT. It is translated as CASSPSRIGGNQPQHF.

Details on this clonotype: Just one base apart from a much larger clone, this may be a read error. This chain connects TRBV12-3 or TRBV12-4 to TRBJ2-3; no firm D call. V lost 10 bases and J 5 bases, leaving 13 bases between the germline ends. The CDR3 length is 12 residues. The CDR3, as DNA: TGTGCCAAGGACCACAGACAAGATACGCAGTATTTT. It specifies CAKDHRQDTQYF.

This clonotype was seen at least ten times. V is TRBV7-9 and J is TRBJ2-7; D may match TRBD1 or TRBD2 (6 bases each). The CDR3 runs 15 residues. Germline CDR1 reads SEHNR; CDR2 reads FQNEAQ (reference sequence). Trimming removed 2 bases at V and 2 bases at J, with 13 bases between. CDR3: CASSLRGESPYEQYF. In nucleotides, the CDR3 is TGTGCCAGCAGCTTAAGGGGGGAATCCCCCTACGAGCAGTACTTC.

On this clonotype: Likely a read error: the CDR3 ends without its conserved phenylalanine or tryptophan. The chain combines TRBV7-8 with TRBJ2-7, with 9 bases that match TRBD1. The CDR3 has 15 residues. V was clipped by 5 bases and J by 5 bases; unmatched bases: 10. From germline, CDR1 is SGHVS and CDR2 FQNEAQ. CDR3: CASSTSGTGFNEQYL. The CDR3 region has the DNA TGTGCCAGCAGCACTTCCGGGACAGGGTTCAACGAGCAGTACTTA.

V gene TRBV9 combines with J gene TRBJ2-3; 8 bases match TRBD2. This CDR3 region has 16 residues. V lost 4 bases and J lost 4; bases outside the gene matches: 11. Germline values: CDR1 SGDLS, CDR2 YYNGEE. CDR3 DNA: TGTGCCAGCAGCCCGCGAGCGGGAGCCCCGCCAGATACGCAGTATTTT. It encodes CASSPRAGAPPDTQYF.

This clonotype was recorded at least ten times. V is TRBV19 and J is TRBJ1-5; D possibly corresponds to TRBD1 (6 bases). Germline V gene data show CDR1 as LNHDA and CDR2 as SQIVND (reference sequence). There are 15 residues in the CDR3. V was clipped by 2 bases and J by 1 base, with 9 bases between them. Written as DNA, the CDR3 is TGTGCCAGTAGTATAATGGACAGCAGCAATCAGCCCCAGCATTTT. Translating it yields CASSIMDSSNQPQHF.

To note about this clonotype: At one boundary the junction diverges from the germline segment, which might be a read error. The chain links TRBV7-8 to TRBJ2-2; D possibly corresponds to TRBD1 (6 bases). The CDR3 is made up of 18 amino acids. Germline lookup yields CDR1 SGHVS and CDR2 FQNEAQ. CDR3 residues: CASRPRSRTARNTGELFF. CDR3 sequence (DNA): TGTGCAAGCAGACCAAGGTCCCGGACAGCTCGGAACACCGGGGAGCTGTTTTTT. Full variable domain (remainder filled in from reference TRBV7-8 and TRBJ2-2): GAGVSQSPRYKVAKRGQDVALRCDPISGHVSLFWYQQALGQGPEFLTYFQNEAQLDKSGLPSDRFFAERPEGSVSTLKIQRTQQEDSAVYLCASRPRSRTARNTGELFFGEGSRLTVL.

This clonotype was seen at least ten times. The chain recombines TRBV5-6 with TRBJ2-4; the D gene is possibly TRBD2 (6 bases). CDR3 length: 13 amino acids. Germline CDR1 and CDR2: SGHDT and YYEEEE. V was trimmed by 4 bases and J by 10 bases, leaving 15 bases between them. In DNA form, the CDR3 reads TGTGCCAGCAGCCGGGACTTCCAGCGGATTCAGTACTTC. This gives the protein CASSRDFQRIQYF.

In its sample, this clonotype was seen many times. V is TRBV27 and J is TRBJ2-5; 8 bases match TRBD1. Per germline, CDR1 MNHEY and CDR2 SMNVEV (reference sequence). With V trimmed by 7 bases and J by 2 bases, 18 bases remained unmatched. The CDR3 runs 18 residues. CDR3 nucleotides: TGTGCCAGCACCTCAAGGCGGACAGGGAGTAGCCTTCAAGAGACCCAGTACTTC. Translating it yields CASTSRRTGSSLQETQYF.

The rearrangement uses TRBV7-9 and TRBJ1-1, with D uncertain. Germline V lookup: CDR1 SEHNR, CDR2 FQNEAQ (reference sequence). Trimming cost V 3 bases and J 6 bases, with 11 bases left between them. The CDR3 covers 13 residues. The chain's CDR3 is CASSFYGESEAFF. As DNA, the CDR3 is TGTGCCAGCAGCTTTTATGGGGAGTCTGAAGCTTTCTTT.

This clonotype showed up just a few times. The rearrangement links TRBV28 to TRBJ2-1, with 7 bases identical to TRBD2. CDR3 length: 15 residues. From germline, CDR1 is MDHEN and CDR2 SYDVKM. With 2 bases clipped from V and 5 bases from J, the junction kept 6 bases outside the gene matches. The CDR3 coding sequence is TGTGCCAGCAGTTTAAGTCTAGCGGACAACAATGAGCAGTTCTTC. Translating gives CASSLSLADNNEQFF.